Below, one TCR beta chain is given with its context. These data originate in a study of CD8 T cells in Susac syndrome. From germline, CDR1 is SGHRS and CDR2 YFSETQ. The CDR3 runs 17 residues. V was shortened by 1 base and J by 7 bases, with 20 bases between the two germline ends. It was with random hexamers that 0.5 to 1 ug RNA was reverse transcribed. TCRdb re-called the immunoSEQ multiplex PCR reads through MiXCR, storing one row per CDR3 protein. The top ten hold 0.093% of the sample, which has about 180,000 distinct CDR3 sequences, 90% to 97% seen once. This TCR was recovered from a human donor with multiple sclerosis. The specimen sequenced was CD4+ T cells from PBMCs. The rearrangement uses TRBV5-1 and TRBJ1-4; no reliable D call. CDR3 bases: TGCGCCAGCAGCTTGCACGATCGACTCACCCCTAGTGAAAAACTGTTTTTT. Protein: CASSLHDRLTPSEKLFF. Drawing the rest from reference TRBV5-1 and TRBJ1-4, the complete variable domain is KAGVTQTPRYLIKTRGQQVTLSCSPISGHRSVSWYQQTPGQGLQFLFEYFSETQRNKGNFPGRFSGRQFSNSRSEMNVSTLELGDSALYLCASSLHDRLTPSEKLFFGSGTQLSVL.